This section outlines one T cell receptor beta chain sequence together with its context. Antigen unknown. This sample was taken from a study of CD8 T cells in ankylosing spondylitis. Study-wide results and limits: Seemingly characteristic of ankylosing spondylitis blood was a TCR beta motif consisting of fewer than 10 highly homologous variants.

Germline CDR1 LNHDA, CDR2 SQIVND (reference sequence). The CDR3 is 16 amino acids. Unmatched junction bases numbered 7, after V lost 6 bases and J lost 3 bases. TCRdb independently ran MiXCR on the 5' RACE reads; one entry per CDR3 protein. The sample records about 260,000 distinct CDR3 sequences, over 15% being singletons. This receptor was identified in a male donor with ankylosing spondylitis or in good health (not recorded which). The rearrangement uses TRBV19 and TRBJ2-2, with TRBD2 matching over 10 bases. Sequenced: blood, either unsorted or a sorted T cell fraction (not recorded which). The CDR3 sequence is CASSFLAGVDTGELFF. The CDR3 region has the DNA TGTGCCAGTAGCTTTCTAGCGGGAGTGGACACCGGGGAGCTGTTTTTT.